The T cell receptor (beta chain) described here comes from a study of response to subunit inactivated influenza vaccine (dated by TCRdb to 2016 to 2019). With regard to the full study: Deep quantitative T cell receptor repertoire profiling was used in the study to track responses to a trivalent subunit inactivated influenza vaccine. What the research found in general, with its limitations: The authors proposed that each seasonal influenza vaccination may bring in only a limited number of new T cells.

The library came from RT-PCR. TCRdb lists the instrument as Illumina HiSeq 2500. TCRdb trimmed public reads at Q25 via fastp, called clones via MiXCR and kept in-frame beta chains. Every CDR3 protein is listed once, alongside the most common genes and DNA of its rows. This sample holds some 500,000 distinct CDR3 sequences; 25% were observed only once. Over 1.5% of the sample is in the top ten clones. At the junction V is shortened by 0 bases and J by 1 base, with 11 bases in between. Reading from cysteine to phenylalanine, the CDR3 counts 15 amino acids. The entry retains the CDR3 DNA only, 45 bases that are in frame from base 1. As encoded in the germline V gene (reference sequence), CDR1 is SGHKS while CDR2 is YYEKEE. On this clonotype itself: Its specific antigen is unknown. Within one base of it there is no much larger clone, and no base qualities were kept.

Recombination connected TRBV5-5 to TRBJ2-7; no confident D gene assignment can be made. This TCR came from a man aged 45-60 years who received an inactivated influenza vaccine. Donor details come from another sample of the same person, matched by shared clones. The material sequenced was CD4+ T cells sorted from PBMCs, taken roughly 5 days after vaccination. The CDR3 corresponds to CASSLDWSKSYEQYF. The sequenced DNA: TGTGCCAGCAGCTTGGATTGGTCAAAGTCCTACGAGCAGTACTTC.